This entry lists 24 T cell receptor beta chains sequenced from one sample in a study of identical twins. Via MiXCR, TCRdb re-called the 5' RACE reads, giving one row per CDR3 protein. Here the sample spans more than 650,000 distinct CDR3 sequences, 5.5% to 6.5% being singletons. The sequenced sample consisted of naive T cells sorted from blood. The receptors come from a man between 18 and 29 years old in good health.

The sample holds a few counts of this clonotype. This chain links TRBV9 with TRBJ2-1, with D perhaps TRBD2 (5 bases). The CDR3 has 15 amino acids. V was pared by 3 bases and J by 9 bases, with 19 bases between. Germline V gene sequence: CDR1 SGDLS, CDR2 YYNGEE. CDR3 region: CASSGRAAEKAEQFF. The CDR3 coding sequence is TGTGCCAGCAGCGGACGAGCGGCCGAAAAGGCTGAGCAGTTCTTC.

In this sample, this clonotype turned up many times. The rearrangement uses TRBV20-1 and TRBJ1-6; TRBD1 is a possible D gene (5 bases). CDR3 length equals 14 residues. CDR1 and CDR2 (germline): DFQATT, SNEGSKA (reference sequence). V was shortened by 3 bases and J by 7 bases, with 13 bases between the two germline ends. The CDR3 sequence: CSASREGVNSPLHF. For the CDR3, the DNA is TGCAGTGCTAGTCGAGAAGGGGTAAATTCACCCCTCCACTTT.

The table lists this clonotype with a few counts. CDR3 region: CASSQAGGSNEQFF. For the CDR3, the DNA is TGTGCCAGCAGTCAAGCGGGAGGGAGCAATGAGCAGTTCTTC. V is TRBV12-3 or TRBV12-4 and J is TRBJ2-1; TRBD2 aligns across 10 bases. The CDR3 spans 14 residues. V lost 5 bases to trimming and J lost 6 bases; unmatched junction nucleotides: 4.

In this sample, this clonotype turned up many times. J is TRBJ2-3 and V is TRBV24-1; D is perhaps TRBD1 (6 bases). The V gene's germline CDR1 is KGHDR and CDR2 SFDVKD. The CDR3 contains 15 residues. The ends were cut back, 11 bases at V and 1 base at J, with 18 bases in the middle. CDR3 bases: TGTGCCATAGAGAGAGGGGGACAACGCACAGATACGCAGTATTTT. Translation gives CAIERGGQRTDTQYF.

This clonotype has ten or more counts. The J gene is TRBJ1-5, the V gene TRBV12-3 or TRBV12-4, with no clear D. The CDR3 has 15 amino acids. The V gene lost 6 bases and the J gene lost 3 bases, with 15 bases spanning the gap. The CDR3 bases are TGTGCCAGCAGCATTAGGGCTATACCCAATCAGCCCCAGCATTTT. This translates into CASSIRAIPNQPQHF.

In DNA form, the CDR3 reads TGCAGTGCTAGAGTGCCAGGCCGCTACGAGCAGTACTTC. This gives the protein CSARVPGRYEQYF. The V gene is TRBV20-1, the J gene TRBJ2-7; D is ambiguous. The germline CDR1 and CDR2 sequences are DFQATT and SNEGSKA (reference sequence). The CDR3 is made up of 13 amino acids. V gave up 1 base and J gave up 3 bases, with 10 bases separating them.

This clonotype was detected a few times. This chain joins TRBV5-1 and TRBJ2-5, with D tentatively TRBD2 (8 bases). V was shortened by 6 bases and J by 10 bases, with 25 bases between the two germline ends. This CDR3 comprises 15 residues. Germline CDR1 and CDR2: SGHRS and YFSETQ. The CDR3 loop is CASTPSPSGGGVQYF. The CDR3 DNA is TGCGCCAGCACCCCTTCCCCGTCGGGAGGGGGCGTCCAGTACTTC.

This clonotype was seen more than once but under ten times. The chain combines TRBV12-3 or TRBV12-4 with TRBJ1-1, with a tentative D call TRBD1 (6 bases). V was clipped by 7 bases and J by 5 bases, with 14 bases between them. This CDR3 has 13 amino acids. The CDR3 DNA follows: TGTGCCAGCATCCAGGGGTATAGGACTGAAGCTTTCTTT. Its translation is CASIQGYRTEAFF.

This clonotype was seen repeatedly, ten times or more. The V call is TRBV11-2, the J call TRBJ2-2; TRBD2 agrees at 8 bases. Unmatched junction bases numbered 7, after V lost 5 bases and J lost 2 bases. The CDR3 is 16 residues long. Germline V CDR1 and CDR2: SGHAT, FQNNGV. The CDR3 reads CASSPYTSGNTGELFF. The CDR3 region has the DNA TGTGCCAGCAGCCCGTACACTAGCGGCAACACCGGGGAGCTGTTTTTT.

As for this clonotype: A read error may be the cause here, since a much bigger clone is one base away. The V gene is TRBV20-1, the J gene TRBJ2-3, with D possibly matching TRBD1 (7 bases). The germline V gene has CDR1 DFQATT and CDR2 SNEGSKA (reference sequence). The CDR3 is made up of 11 amino acids. The CDR3 reads CSAAAGQTQFF. For the CDR3, the DNA is TGCAGTGCCGCGGCGGGACAGACGCAGTTTTTT.

This clonotype was counted a few times. J is TRBJ1-3 and V is TRBV4-3; no clear D gene. With 0 bases removed from V and 4 bases from J, the gap between germline ends came to 4 bases. Germline V gene sequence: CDR1 LGHNA, CDR2 YSLEER. The CDR3 has 13 residues. Written as DNA, the CDR3 is TGCGCCAGCAGCCAAGAGCAGGGAAACACCATATATTTT. It specifies CASSQEQGNTIYF.

This clonotype has a count of ten or more. This chain uses TRBV7-2 with TRBJ2-2; D possibly corresponds to TRBD2 (5 bases). This CDR3 spans 16 amino acids. Germline lookup yields CDR1 SGHTA and CDR2 FQGNSA. The V end was cut by 4 bases, the J end by 7 bases, with 19 bases between. The CDR3 spells CASSSHEGAIVGELFF. The CDR3, as DNA: TGTGCCAGCAGCTCTCATGAGGGAGCGATAGTCGGGGAGCTGTTTTTT.

On this clonotype: An end of the junction does not agree with germline; a read error may underlie this. The gene calls are TRBV11-2 and TRBJ2-1, with a tentative D call TRBD1 (6 bases). The CDR3 length is 16 residues. Germline CDR1 SGHAT, CDR2 FQNNGV. In DNA, the CDR3 is TGTGCCAGCACCTTAGGAATGAGGGGGTTAGGCAATGAGCAGTTCTTC. Amino acid sequence: CASTLGMRGLGNEQFF.

The gene calls are TRBV25-1 and TRBJ1-2, with a possible D match to TRBD1 (6 bases). Germline values: CDR1 MGHDK, CDR2 SYGVNS. The CDR3 has 13 residues. The V gene lost 4 bases and the J gene lost 5 bases, with 11 bases spanning the gap. CDR3 nucleotides: TGTGCCAGCAGTGGGGGCAGGGGTTATGGCTACACCTTC. This gives the protein CASSGGRGYGYTF.

This clonotype has a handful of counts. The V and J genes are TRBV24-1 and TRBJ2-1, with 7 bases fitting TRBD2. V lost 4 bases, J lost 7 bases, and 3 bases stayed unmatched. The CDR3 consists of 13 residues. Germline V lookup: CDR1 KGHDR, CDR2 SFDVKD. CDR3 nucleotide sequence: TGTGCCACCAGTGACTGGACTAGGAATGAGCAGTTCTTC. Its protein is CATSDWTRNEQFF.

This clonotype was counted many times. The rearrangement links TRBV6-2 or TRBV6-3 to TRBJ2-5; D gene unclear. CDR1 is MNHEY, CDR2 SVGEGT, per germline. This CDR3 region has 11 residues. V lost 4 bases, J lost 10 bases, and 10 bases lay in between. CDR3 residues: CASSSRRDQYF. The CDR3 bases are TGTGCCAGCAGTTCCCGAAGGGACCAGTACTTC.

This clonotype occurred many times. The chain links TRBV11-2 to TRBJ2-5, with no clear D. Trimming removed 5 bases at V and 4 bases at J, with 14 bases between. The germline gives CDR1 SGHAT, CDR2 FQNNGV. The CDR3 length is 14 residues. CDR3 loop: CASSLRRVGETQYF. In nucleotides, the CDR3 is TGTGCCAGCAGCCTGCGACGGGTGGGAGAGACCCAGTACTTC.

The chain carries TRBV29-1 and TRBJ1-2, with 7 bases that match TRBD1. V gave up 4 bases and J gave up 2 bases; unmatched junction bases: 7. The length of the CDR3 is 14 residues. The germline CDR1 and CDR2 sequences are SQVTM and ANQGSEA. The CDR3 DNA reads TGCAGCGTTGGGGACAGCGGATCCAACTATGGCTACACCTTC. As protein: CSVGDSGSNYGYTF.

This clonotype was observed at least ten times. The chain recombines TRBV12-3 or TRBV12-4 with TRBJ2-1, with 10 nucleotides matching TRBD1. This CDR3 is 18 amino acids long. The trim removed 0 bases at V and 2 bases at J, leaving 7 bases unmatched. The CDR3 reads CASSLAWDRGITYNEQFF. The DNA of the CDR3 is TGTGCCAGCAGTTTAGCGTGGGACAGGGGAATCACCTACAATGAGCAGTTCTTC.

This clonotype was seen a few times. The rearrangement joins TRBV20-1 to TRBJ2-3, with TRBD2 identical over 8 bases. J gave up 4 bases and V 4 bases, and 7 bases lay outside the gene matches. Germline assignment: CDR1 DFQATT and CDR2 SNEGSKA (reference sequence). The CDR3 is 14 residues long. CDR3 DNA sequence: TGCAGTGCTATTAACGGGAGGGTCCCAGATACGCAGTATTTT. As protein: CSAINGRVPDTQYF.

The V gene is TRBV6-5, the J gene TRBJ2-1; possibly TRBD1 for D (7 bases). Deletions cut 0 bases from V and 10 bases from J, with 16 bases between. This CDR3 has 15 amino acids. CDR1 and CDR2 from the germline V gene are MNHEY and SVGAGI. CDR3 bases: TGTGCCAGCAGTTACTCACAGGGGACCGGGGGAGAGCAGTTCTTC. Protein product: CASSYSQGTGGEQFF.

This clonotype was counted between two and nine times. This rearrangement joins TRBV6-5 to TRBJ2-5; TRBD1 is a possible D gene (5 bases). Trimming shortened V by 5 bases and J by 5 bases, and 24 bases separated the two germline ends. This CDR3 comprises 17 residues. Germline assignment: CDR1 MNHEY and CDR2 SVGAGI. The CDR3 nucleotides read TGTGCCAGCAGTAACGTCGGCCAGGGTATTAATCTGGAGACCCAGTACTTC. This encodes CASSNVGQGINLETQYF.

This clonotype was seen a few times. This chain connects TRBV29-1 to TRBJ2-5; 10 bases agree with TRBD2. Germline V CDR1 and CDR2: SQVTM, ANQGSEA. Trimming cost V 5 bases and J 5 bases; bases outside gene matches: 8. The CDR3 totals 14 residues. The CDR3, as DNA: TGCAGCGTTCCAGTAGCGGGAGGCGTGGAGACCCAGTACTTC. As protein: CSVPVAGGVETQYF.

There are many counts of this clonotype. V usage is TRBV10-3 and J usage is TRBJ2-3, with D tentatively TRBD2 (6 bases). V dropped 6 bases and J dropped 1 base, with 14 bases sitting between them. Germline V gene data show CDR1 as ENHRY and CDR2 as SYGVKD. The CDR3 has 15 amino acids. The CDR3 reads CAISETRQGTDTQYF. The CDR3 nucleotides read TGTGCCATCAGCGAGACTAGGCAGGGCACAGATACGCAGTATTTT.